The rows below give T cell receptor beta chains drawn from one sample of a study of OX40 agonist ivuxolimab in advanced cancers. The data were produced by immunoSEQ multiplex PCR, yet TCRdb's version contains in-frame clones alone and is incomplete. The sample has tens of thousands of clones, approximately 81% seen once; the top ten hold 5%. The sample here was CD4+ or CD8+ T cells sorted from blood, taken in a trial of the OX40 agonist ivuxolimab. The receptors derive from an adult with an advanced solid tumor such as melanoma, head and neck, liver or kidney cancer. The CDR3 runs from the conserved cysteine through the conserved F or W. The order of the fields is D gene, V gene, J gene, clone size, CDR3 DNA, CDR3 protein. A D gene is named only where the DNA matches it firmly. A clone size is listed for some rows: how often the clone was seen (once, few, many), or a class if it is expanded.

>NA|TRBV15|TRBJ1-2|NA
TGTGCCACCAGCAGAGATCCGGGGGCCGGCTACACCTTC
CATSRDPGAGYTF
>NA|TRBV19|TRBJ1-1|few
TGTGCCAGTACCCCCAGAGGTAACCACGCTTTCTTT
CASTPRGNHAFF
>TRBD2|TRBV10-3|TRBJ2-3|NA
TGTGCCATCCGGGTAGCGGGAGGGCTGTCTACGCAGTATTTT
CAIRVAGGLSTQYF
>NA|TRBV5-1|TRBJ2-2|NA
TGCGCCAGCAGCCCTCACAGGGACGCGAACACCGGGGAGCTGTTTTTT
CASSPHRDANTGELFF
>NA|TRBV4-1|TRBJ1-1|many
TGCGCCAGCAGCCAAGATTATCAGAACACTGAAGCTTTCTTT
CASSQDYQNTEAFF
>TRBD2|TRBV7-9|TRBJ2-3|few
TGTGCCAGCAGCTTAGATAAGCGGGGGGCTTTGGATACGCAGTATTTT
CASSLDKRGALDTQYF
>TRBD1|TRBV29-1|TRBJ2-6|NA
TGCAGCGTGGAGGGACAGGGATACTCTGGGGCCAACGTCCTGACTTTC
CSVEGQGYSGANVLTF
>NA|TRBV7-7|TRBJ2-2|once
TGTGCCAGCAGTACAGGACAGTCCGCGAACACCGGGGAGCTGTTTTTT
CASSTGQSANTGELFF
>TRBD1|TRBV9|TRBJ2-5|NA
TGTGCCAGCAGCTCAACAGGGGTGACAGAGACCCAGTACTTC
CASSSTGVTETQYF
>TRBD2|TRBV25-1|TRBJ2-3|NA
TGTGCCAGCAGTGGCATAGCGGGAGCCAAGTCAGATACGCAGTATTTT
CASSGIAGAKSDTQYF
>TRBD2|TRBV11-3|TRBJ2-1|NA
TGTGCCAGCAGCTCGGGACTAGCGGGGGGGTCTGAGCAGTTCTTC
CASSSGLAGGSEQFF
>NA|TRBV2|TRBJ1-1|NA
TGTGCCAGCAGTGGGCAGGTGGGGGGTGAAGCTTTCTTT
CASSGQVGGEAFF
>NA|TRBV5-1|TRBJ2-1|NA
TGCGCCAGCAGAGAACTAAATTACAATGAGCAGTTCTTC
CASRELNYNEQFF
>TRBD1|TRBV6-5|TRBJ2-2|once
TGTGCCAGCAGCCGGGGACAGGGGGCCGGGGAGCTGTTTTTT
CASSRGQGAGELFF
>NA|TRBV27|TRBJ1-2|few
TGTGCCAGCAGTTTATCCCAATCGGGGGGCTACACCTTC
CASSLSQSGGYTF
>TRBD1|TRBV5-1|TRBJ1-2|NA
TGCGCCAGCAGTTTGGACAGGAGCGGATACTATGGCTACACCTTC
CASSLDRSGYYGYTF
>TRBD2|TRBV6-6|TRBJ2-7|NA
TGTGCCAGCAGTTACTCGTCCCGGGGGGGCTCCTACGAGCAGTACTTC
CASSYSSRGGSYEQYF
>TRBD1|TRBV5-1|TRBJ2-7|NA
TGCGCCAGCAGCTTGGCAAACGGACAGGGAGGAACCTACGAGCAGTACTTC
CASSLANGQGGTYEQYF
>NA|TRBV20-1|TRBJ1-1|NA
TGCAGTGCTAGTAGGGGGGAAGCTTTCTTT
CSASRGEAFF
>NA|TRBV27|TRBJ1-2|NA
TGTGCCAGCAGTCCCGCCGGGACCCTACCCTATGGCTACACCTTC
CASSPAGTLPYGYTF